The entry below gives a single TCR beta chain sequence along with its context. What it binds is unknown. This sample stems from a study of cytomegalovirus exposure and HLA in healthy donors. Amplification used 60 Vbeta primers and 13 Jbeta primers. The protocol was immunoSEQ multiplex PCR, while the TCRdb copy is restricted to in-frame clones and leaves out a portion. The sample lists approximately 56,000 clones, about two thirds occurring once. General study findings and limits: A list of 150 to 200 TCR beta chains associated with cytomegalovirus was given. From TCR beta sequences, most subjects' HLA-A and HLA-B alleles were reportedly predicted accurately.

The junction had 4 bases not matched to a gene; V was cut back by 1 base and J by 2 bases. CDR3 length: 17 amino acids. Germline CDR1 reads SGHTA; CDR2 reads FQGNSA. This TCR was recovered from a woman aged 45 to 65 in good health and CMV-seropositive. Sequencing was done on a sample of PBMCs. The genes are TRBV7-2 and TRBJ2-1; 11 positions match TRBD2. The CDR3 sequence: CASSLEASGGTYNEQFF. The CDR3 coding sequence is TGTGCCAGCAGCTTAGAGGCTAGCGGGGGGACCTACAATGAGCAGTTCTTC.